The present entry profiles one TCR beta chain with its context. Its antigen is as yet unknown. Germline CDR1 and CDR2: SGHDT and YYEEEE. V lost 2 bases to trimming and J lost 0 bases, with 8 bases between them. The CDR3 consists of 14 residues. Only in-frame clones appear in the TCRdb table, and some are missing; sequencing was by immunoSEQ multiplex PCR. Among tens of thousands of clones listed, about nine tenths were seen once. With autoimmune disease history or systemic immunosuppression, patients were excluded. The data stem from a study of OX40 agonist ivuxolimab in advanced cancers. Study findings and constraints: In CD8+ T cells, expanded clones were on average more numerous than in CD4+. Antigens targeted by the expanded peripheral T cells were not determined.

The source of this sequence is an adult with an advanced solid tumor such as melanoma, head and neck, liver or kidney cancer. The source was CD4+ or CD8+ T cells sorted from blood, collected in a trial of the OX40 agonist ivuxolimab. This rearrangement joins TRBV5-6 to TRBJ1-2; D is ambiguous. The CDR3 spells CASSLTATNYGYTF. Written as DNA, the CDR3 is TGTGCCAGCAGCTTAACGGCGACTAACTATGGCTACACCTTC.